This T cell receptor (beta chain) originates from a study of molecular identifiers for immune sequencing clone quantification. About the research overall: Five aliquots were made in replicates from the RNA of about 20,000 or 100,000 naive CD8 cells, and four were sequenced. Study conclusions and caveats: With a barcode shared among identical TCR molecules, highly expanded clone sizes could be underestimated.

Sorting was used to obtain naive CD8 T cells (CD8+CD4-CCR7+CD45RA+). Previously described methods and listed TCR primers produced bulk TCR libraries. TCRdb re-called the PCR reads through MiXCR, storing one row per CDR3 protein. Of a few hundred thousand distinct CDR3 sequences listed, over 20% are singletons. The germline gives CDR1 GTSNPN, CDR2 SVGIG (reference sequence). V dropped 3 bases and J dropped 3 bases, with 11 bases sitting between them. The CDR3 covers 13 residues. This clonotype showed up just a few times. Antigen unknown. Sequenced input: naive CD8+ T cells from blood, with Jurkat cell RNA spiked in. Sample subset: FACS-sorted CD8+CD4-CCR7+CD45RA+ naive T cells. The chain employs TRBV30 and TRBJ1-1; no reliable D call. The receptor comes from a human donor in good health. Some libraries in this study had Jurkat cell RNA spiked in. The CDR3 region has the DNA TGTGCCTGGAGGATCGGGTTGTACACTGAAGCTTTCTTT. Its translation is CAWRIGLYTEAFF.